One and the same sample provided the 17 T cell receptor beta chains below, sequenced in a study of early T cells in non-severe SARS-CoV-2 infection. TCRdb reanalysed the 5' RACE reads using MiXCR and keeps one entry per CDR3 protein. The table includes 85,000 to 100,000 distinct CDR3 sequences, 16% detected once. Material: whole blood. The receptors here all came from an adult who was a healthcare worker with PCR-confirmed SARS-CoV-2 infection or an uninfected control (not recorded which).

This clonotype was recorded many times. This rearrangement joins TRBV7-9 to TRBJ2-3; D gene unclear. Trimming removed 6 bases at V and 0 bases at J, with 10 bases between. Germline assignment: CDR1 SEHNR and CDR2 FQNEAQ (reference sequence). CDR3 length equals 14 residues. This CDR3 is CASSSTGSTDTQYF. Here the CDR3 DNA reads TGTGCCAGCAGTTCCACCGGGAGCACAGATACGCAGTATTTT.

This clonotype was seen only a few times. CDR3 in DNA: TGTGCCAGCAGCTCCCCTTATTCACCCCTCCACTTT. Its translation is CASSSPYSPLHF. The J gene is TRBJ1-6, the V gene TRBV7-2; D not resolved. Germline V lookup: CDR1 SGHTA, CDR2 FQGNSA. Trimming took off 4 bases at V and 8 bases at J, with 6 bases between the two ends. CDR3 size: 12 residues.

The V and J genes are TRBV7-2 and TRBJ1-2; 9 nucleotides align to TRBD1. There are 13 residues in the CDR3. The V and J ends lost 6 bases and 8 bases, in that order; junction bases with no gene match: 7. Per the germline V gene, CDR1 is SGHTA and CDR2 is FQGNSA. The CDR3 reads CASRQQGAGGYTF. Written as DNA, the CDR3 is TGTGCCAGCAGGCAACAGGGGGCAGGCGGCTACACCTTC.

The CDR3 DNA is TGTGCCAGCAGCTTTGCCTTCAGGGGTTACGAGCAGTACTTC. Its translation is CASSFAFRGYEQYF. The V and J genes are TRBV7-2 and TRBJ2-7; maybe TRBD1 (6 bases). There are 14 residues in the CDR3. Trimming took 3 bases from V and 4 from J, leaving 13 bases between them. CDR1 SGHTA and CDR2 FQGNSA come from the germline V gene.

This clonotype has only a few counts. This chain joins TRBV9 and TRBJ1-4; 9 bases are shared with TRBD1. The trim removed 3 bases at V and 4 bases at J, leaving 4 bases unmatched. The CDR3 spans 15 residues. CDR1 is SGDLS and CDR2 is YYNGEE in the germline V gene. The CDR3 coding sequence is TGTGCCAGCAGCGGTCGGGACAGGGTTAATGAAAAACTGTTTTTT. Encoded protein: CASSGRDRVNEKLFF.

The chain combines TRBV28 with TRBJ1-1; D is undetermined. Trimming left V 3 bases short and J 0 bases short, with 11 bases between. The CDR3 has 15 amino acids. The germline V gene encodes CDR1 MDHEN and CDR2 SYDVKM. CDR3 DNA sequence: TGTGCCAGCAGTTTTTCCAGAGACATGAACACTGAAGCTTTCTTT. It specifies CASSFSRDMNTEAFF. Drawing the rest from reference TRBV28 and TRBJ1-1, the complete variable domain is DVKVTQSSRYLVKRTGEKVFLECVQDMDHENMFWYRQDPGLGLRLIYFSYDVKMKEKGDIPEGYSVSREKKERFSLILESASTNQTSMYLCASSFSRDMNTEAFFGQGTRLTVV.

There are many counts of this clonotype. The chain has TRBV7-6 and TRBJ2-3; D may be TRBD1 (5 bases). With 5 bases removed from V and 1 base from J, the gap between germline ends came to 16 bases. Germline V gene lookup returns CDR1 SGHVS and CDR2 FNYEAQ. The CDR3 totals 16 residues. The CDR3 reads CASSQGKRWGTDTQYF. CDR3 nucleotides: TGTGCCAGCAGCCAGGGAAAGCGATGGGGCACAGATACGCAGTATTTT.

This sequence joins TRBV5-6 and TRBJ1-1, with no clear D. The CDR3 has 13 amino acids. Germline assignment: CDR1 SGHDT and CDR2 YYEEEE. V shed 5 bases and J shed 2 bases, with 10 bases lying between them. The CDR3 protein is CASSYDFNTEAFF. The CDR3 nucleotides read TGTGCCAGCAGTTATGACTTTAACACTGAAGCTTTCTTT.

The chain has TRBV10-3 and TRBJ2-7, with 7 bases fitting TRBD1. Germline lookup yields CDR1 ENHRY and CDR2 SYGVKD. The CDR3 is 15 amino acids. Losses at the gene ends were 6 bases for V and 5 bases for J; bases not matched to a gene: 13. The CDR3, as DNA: TGTGCCATCAGAAAAACCACAGGGGCAGGGAACGAGCAGTACTTC. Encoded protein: CAIRKTTGAGNEQYF.

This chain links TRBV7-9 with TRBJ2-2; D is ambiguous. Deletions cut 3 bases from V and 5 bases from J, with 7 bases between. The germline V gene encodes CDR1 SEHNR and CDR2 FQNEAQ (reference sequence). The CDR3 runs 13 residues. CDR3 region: CASSLWETGELFF. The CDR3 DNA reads TGTGCCAGCAGCTTGTGGGAAACCGGGGAGCTGTTTTTT.

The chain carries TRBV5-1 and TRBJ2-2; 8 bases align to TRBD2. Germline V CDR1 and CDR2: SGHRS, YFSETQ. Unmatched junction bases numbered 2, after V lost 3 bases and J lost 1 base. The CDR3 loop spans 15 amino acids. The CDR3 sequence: CASSSTSGNTGELFF. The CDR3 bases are TGCGCCAGCAGCTCCACTAGCGGGAACACCGGGGAGCTGTTTTTT.

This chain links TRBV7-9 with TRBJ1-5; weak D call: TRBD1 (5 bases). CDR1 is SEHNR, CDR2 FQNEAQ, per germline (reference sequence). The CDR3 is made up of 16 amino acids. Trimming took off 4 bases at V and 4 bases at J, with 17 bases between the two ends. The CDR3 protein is CASSSGSGTGNQPQHF. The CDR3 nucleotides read TGTGCCAGCAGCTCGGGCTCCGGGACGGGTAATCAGCCCCAGCATTTT.

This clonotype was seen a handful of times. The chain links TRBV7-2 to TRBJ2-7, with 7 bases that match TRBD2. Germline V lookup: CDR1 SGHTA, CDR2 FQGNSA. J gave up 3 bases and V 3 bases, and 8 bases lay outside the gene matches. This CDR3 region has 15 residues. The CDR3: CASSFAALAFYEQYF. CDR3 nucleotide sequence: TGTGCCAGCAGCTTTGCGGCACTAGCGTTCTACGAGCAGTACTTC.

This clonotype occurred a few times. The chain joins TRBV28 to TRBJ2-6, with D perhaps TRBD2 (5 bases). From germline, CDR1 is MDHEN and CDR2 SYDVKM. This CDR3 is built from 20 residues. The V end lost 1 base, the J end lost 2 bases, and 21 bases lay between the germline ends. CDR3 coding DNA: TGTGCCAGCAGTTTATTTGGACTTAGCCCGGCAAAGGCTGGGGCCAACGTCCTGACTTTC. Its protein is CASSLFGLSPAKAGANVLTF.

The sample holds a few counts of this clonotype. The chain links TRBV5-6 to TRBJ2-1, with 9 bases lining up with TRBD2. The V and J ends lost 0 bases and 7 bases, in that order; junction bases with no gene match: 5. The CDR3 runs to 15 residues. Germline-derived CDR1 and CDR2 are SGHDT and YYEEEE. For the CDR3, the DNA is TGTGCCAGCAGCTTGGCTCTAGCGGGGTGGAATGAGCAGTTCTTC. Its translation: CASSLALAGWNEQFF.

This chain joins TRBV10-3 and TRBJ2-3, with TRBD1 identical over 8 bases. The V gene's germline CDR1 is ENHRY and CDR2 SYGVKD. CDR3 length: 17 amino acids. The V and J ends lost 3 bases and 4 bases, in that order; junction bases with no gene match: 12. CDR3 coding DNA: TGTGCCATCAGTGAAAGGGAGACAGGGGATGGCCCAGATACGCAGTATTTT. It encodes CAISERETGDGPDTQYF.

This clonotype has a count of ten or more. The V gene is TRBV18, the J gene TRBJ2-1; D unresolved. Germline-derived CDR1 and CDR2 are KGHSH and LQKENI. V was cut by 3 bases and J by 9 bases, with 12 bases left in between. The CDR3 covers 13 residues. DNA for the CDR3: TGTGCCAGCTCACCCACGGATGGCAGTGAGCAGTTCTTC. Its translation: CASSPTDGSEQFF.